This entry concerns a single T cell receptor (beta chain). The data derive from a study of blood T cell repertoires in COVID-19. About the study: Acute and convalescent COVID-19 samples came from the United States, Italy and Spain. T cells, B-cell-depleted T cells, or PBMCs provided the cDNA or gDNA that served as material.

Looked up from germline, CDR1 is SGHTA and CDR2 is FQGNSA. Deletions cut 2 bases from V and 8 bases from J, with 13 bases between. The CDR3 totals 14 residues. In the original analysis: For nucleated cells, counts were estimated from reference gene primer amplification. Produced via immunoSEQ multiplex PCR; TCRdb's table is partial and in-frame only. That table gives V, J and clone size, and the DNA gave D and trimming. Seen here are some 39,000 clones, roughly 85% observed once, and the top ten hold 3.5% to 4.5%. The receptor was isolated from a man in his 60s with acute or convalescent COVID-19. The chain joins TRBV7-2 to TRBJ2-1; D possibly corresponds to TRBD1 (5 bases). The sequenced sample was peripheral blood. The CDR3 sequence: CASSLLSRGHEQFF. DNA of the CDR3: TGTGCCAGCAGCTTATTGTCTAGGGGTCATGAGCAGTTCTTC.